Detailed here is one T cell receptor beta chain. Trimming stripped 2 bases from V and 3 bases from J, with 11 bases between. Germline assignment: CDR1 MNHEY and CDR2 SMNVEV (reference sequence). The length of the CDR3 is 14 residues. These data belong to a study of cytomegalovirus exposure and HLA in healthy donors. Use of 60 Vbeta and 13 Jbeta primers characterized the PCR. TCRdb's copy holds only in-frame clones and misses some; the assay was immunoSEQ multiplex PCR. Found here are 80,000 or so clones, 75% of them singletons; the top ten hold around 7%. The receptor was isolated from a woman aged 40 to 50 in good health and CMV-seronegative. This chain links TRBV27 with TRBJ2-7, with a possible D match to TRBD2 (6 bases). Sequencing was carried out using PBMCs. CDR3 DNA sequence: TGTGCCAGCAGTTTAACCCCGGACTACTACGAGCAGTACTTC. Its protein product is CASSLTPDYYEQYF.